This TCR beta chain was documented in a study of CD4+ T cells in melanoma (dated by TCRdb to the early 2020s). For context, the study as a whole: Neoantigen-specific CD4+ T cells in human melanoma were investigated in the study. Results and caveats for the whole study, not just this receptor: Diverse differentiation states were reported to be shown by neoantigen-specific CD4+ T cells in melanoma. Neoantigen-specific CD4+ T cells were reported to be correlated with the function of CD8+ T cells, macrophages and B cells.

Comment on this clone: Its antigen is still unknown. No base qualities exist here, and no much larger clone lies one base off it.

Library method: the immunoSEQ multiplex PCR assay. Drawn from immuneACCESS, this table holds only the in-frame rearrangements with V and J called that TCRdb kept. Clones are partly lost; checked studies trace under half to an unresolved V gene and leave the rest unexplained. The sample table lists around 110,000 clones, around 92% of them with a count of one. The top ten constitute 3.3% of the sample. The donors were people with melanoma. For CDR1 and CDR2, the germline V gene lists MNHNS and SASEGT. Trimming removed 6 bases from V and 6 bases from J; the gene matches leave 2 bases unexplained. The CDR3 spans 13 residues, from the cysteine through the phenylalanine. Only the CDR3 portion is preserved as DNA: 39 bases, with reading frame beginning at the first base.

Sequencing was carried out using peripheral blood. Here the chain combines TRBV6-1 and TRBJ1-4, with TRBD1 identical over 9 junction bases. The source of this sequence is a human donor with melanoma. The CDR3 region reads CASRQGAYEKLFF. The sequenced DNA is TGTGCCAGCAGACAGGGGGCTTATGAAAAACTGTTTTTT.